One sample yielded the 9 T cell receptor beta chains listed below, sequenced in a study of early stage breast cancer tumors. The data were produced by immunoSEQ multiplex PCR, yet TCRdb's version contains in-frame clones alone and is incomplete. The sample lists about 69,000 clones; 65% to 85% were seen once. Sequencing used blood. These receptor sequences come from a person in their forties with breast cancer.

This clone was picked up one time. This chain uses TRBV28 with TRBJ1-1; the D is unclear. The CDR3 consists of 13 residues. V was pared by 8 bases and J by 0 bases, with 10 bases between. CDR1 is MDHEN and CDR2 is SYDVKM in the germline V gene. The CDR3 nucleotides are TGTGCCAGCGCGTATTACTTGAACACTGAAGCTTTCTTT. Its protein product is CASAYYLNTEAFF.

The chain uses TRBV7-3 and TRBJ1-2; TRBD1 agrees at 7 bases. V gave up 7 bases and J gave up 4 bases; unmatched junction bases: 9. Germline V gene sequence: CDR1 SGHTA, CDR2 FQGTGA. CDR3 length equals 14 residues. The CDR3 protein is CASKPQGDSYGYTF. In nucleotides, the CDR3 is TGTGCCAGCAAACCCCAAGGGGACAGCTATGGCTACACCTTC.

This clone was recorded once. The rearrangement uses TRBV29-1 and TRBJ2-4, with 11 bases that match TRBD2. Germline V lookup: CDR1 SQVTM, CDR2 ANQGSEA. This CDR3 is 15 amino acids long. Trimming cost V 3 bases and J 7 bases; bases outside gene matches: 8. In nucleotides, the CDR3 is TGCAGCGTTGAGCCCCCCGGGACTAGCGGCAACATTCAGTACTTC. It codes for CSVEPPGTSGNIQYF. Supplemented by reference TRBV29-1 and TRBJ2-4, the full variable domain reads SAVISQKPSRDICQRGTSLTIQCQVDSQVTMMFWYRQQPGQSLTLIATANQGSEATYESGFVIDKFPISRPNLTFSTLTVSNMSPEDSSIYLCSVEPPGTSGNIQYFGAGTRLSVL.

This clone was counted between two and nine times. The chain's CDR3 is CAIGLAGVDEQYF. In DNA, the CDR3 is TGTGCCATCGGACTAGCGGGAGTGGACGAGCAGTACTTC. The V call is TRBV10-3, the J call TRBJ2-7; 13 bases line up with TRBD2. The CDR3 consists of 13 residues. With 8 bases clipped from V and 5 bases from J, the junction kept 3 bases outside the gene matches. The germline V gene has CDR1 ENHRY and CDR2 SYGVKD.

This clone has just a few counts. The chain combines TRBV28 with TRBJ2-7, with 7 nucleotides matching TRBD2. With 7 bases clipped from V and 4 bases from J, the junction kept 10 bases outside the gene matches. CDR3 length: 14 residues. CDR1 and CDR2 from the germline V gene are MDHEN and SYDVKM. The CDR3 sequence is CASKVRRGEYEQYF. The CDR3 region has the DNA TGTGCCAGCAAGGTGAGACGGGGGGAATACGAGCAGTACTTC.

The CDR3 DNA sequence: TGTGCCAGCAGTTCCGGGACACCCTCCTACGAGCAGTACTTC. This translates into CASSSGTPSYEQYF. The V gene is TRBV6-1, the J gene TRBJ2-7; D is possibly TRBD1 (6 bases). The V gene's germline CDR1 is MNHNS and CDR2 SASEGT. This CDR3 is 14 amino acids long. V gave up 5 bases and J gave up 0 bases, with 11 bases separating them.

The genes are TRBV7-9 and TRBJ1-2; TRBD1 matches at 7 bases. Germline CDR1 is SEHNR and CDR2 is FQNEAQ (reference sequence). The CDR3 has 15 residues. Losses at the gene ends were 5 bases for V and 6 bases for J; bases not matched to a gene: 12. The CDR3 loop reads CASSRRPGQQDGYTF. The CDR3 nucleotides are TGTGCCAGCAGCCGCCGCCCGGGACAGCAAGATGGCTACACCTTC.

The CDR3 protein is CASSLGWEGGRDGYTF. Written as DNA, the CDR3 is TGTGCCAGCAGCTTAGGGTGGGAGGGGGGAAGAGATGGCTACACCTTC. V is TRBV11-2 and J is TRBJ1-2; D is perhaps TRBD1 (6 bases). V was pared by 1 base and J by 6 bases, with 18 bases between. This CDR3 has 16 amino acids. In germline, CDR1 is SGHAT, CDR2 FQNNGV.

The gene calls are TRBV18 and TRBJ1-5, with 8 bases matching TRBD1. The V segment lost 3 bases and the J segment 8 bases; nucleotides outside the gene matches: 6. CDR1 and CDR2 (germline): KGHSH, LQKENI. The CDR3 spans 14 residues. In nucleotides, the CDR3 is TGTGCCAGCTCACCGAGCAGGGGGCCGGAGCCCCAGCATTTT. Residues: CASSPSRGPEPQHF.